This note documents a single T cell receptor beta chain sequence. This entry is derived from a study of PD-1 blockade in classical Hodgkin lymphoma. CDR3 length: 15 residues. Per the germline V gene, CDR1 is GTSNPN and CDR2 is SVGIG (reference sequence). V was clipped by 1 base and J by 5 bases, with 17 bases between them. Every single patient, without exception, relapsed after autologous stem cell transplantation, and brentuximab vedotin exposure varied. Patients' outcomes at their best amounted to complete response, partial response or progressive disease. Assay: immunoSEQ multiplex PCR; the TCRdb copy retains only in-frame clones and omits some. This table holds 50,000 to 65,000 clones, less than 95% found once.

The sequence came from a human donor with classical Hodgkin lymphoma. This chain joins TRBV30 and TRBJ1-1; D remains unclear. The source material was peripheral blood mononuclear cells (PBMCs), sampled before the second cycle of nivolumab. CDR3 in amino acids: CAWSDPFLGRTEAFF. The DNA of the CDR3 is TGTGCCTGGAGTGACCCCTTCTTGGGCCGAACTGAAGCTTTCTTT. Variable domain in full (rest from reference TRBV30 and TRBJ1-1): SQTIHQWPATLVQPVGSPLSLECTVEGTSNPNLYWYRQAAGRGLQLLFYSVGIGQISSEVPQNLSASRPQDRQFILSSKKLLLSDSGFYLCAWSDPFLGRTEAFFGQGTRLTVV.